This T cell receptor (beta chain) was found in a study of shared T cell receptors in the human thymus. This CDR3 contains 13 residues. Trimming took 5 bases from V and 15 from J; bases not matched to a gene: 10. Germline lookup yields CDR1 MDHEN and CDR2 SYDVKM. Assay: immunoSEQ multiplex PCR; the TCRdb copy retains only in-frame clones and omits some. The sample includes about 540,000 clones, approximately 80% of them seen just once. The sample holds a few counts of this clone. This sample also appeared in a second study, on human thymus T cells. That source adds: Donors consisted of healthy Finnish infants (having corrective surgery for congenital heart defects). Thymus pieces cut out during corrective heart surgery were the tissue that was used. Thymic and blood repertoires seemed to show skewed V and J gene use. Highly overlapping thymic repertoires in unrelated individuals were reported by related research.

The chain combines TRBV28 with TRBJ2-1; 10 positions agree with TRBD2. The TCR originated in a boy younger than two with a congenital heart defect. Sequencing was performed on thymocytes. For the CDR3, the DNA is TGTGCCAGCAGTGGTAAGCGGGAGGGCAGTGTGTTCTTC. Amino acid sequence: CASSGKREGSVFF. Looking up the rest from reference TRBV28 and TRBJ2-1 gives the full variable domain: DVKVTQSSRYLVKRTGEKVFLECVQDMDHENMFWYRQDPGLGLRLIYFSYDVKMKEKGDIPEGYSVSREKKERFSLILESASTNQTSMYLCASSGKREGSVFFGPGTRLTVL.